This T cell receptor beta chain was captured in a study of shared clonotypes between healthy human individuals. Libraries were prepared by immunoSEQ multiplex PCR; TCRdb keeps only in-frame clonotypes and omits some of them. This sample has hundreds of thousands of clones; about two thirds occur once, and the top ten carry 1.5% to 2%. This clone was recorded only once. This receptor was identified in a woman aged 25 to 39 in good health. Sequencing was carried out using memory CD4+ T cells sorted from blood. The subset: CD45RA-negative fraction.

The CDR3 is CASSWGQGNEQYF. The DNA of the CDR3 is TGCGCCAGCAGCTGGGGACAGGGGAACGAGCAGTACTTC. This rearrangement joins TRBV5-1 to TRBJ2-7; 10 bases map to TRBD1. The V gene's germline CDR1 is SGHRS and CDR2 YFSETQ. This CDR3 region has 13 residues. V was clipped by 3 bases and J by 5 bases; unmatched bases: 2.